One sample yielded the 14 T cell receptor beta chains listed below, sequenced in a study of beta chain features in type 1 diabetes. Expressed TCRB transcripts were sequenced because the isolated RNA had all been reverse transcribed beforehand. TCRdb's table, derived via immunoSEQ multiplex PCR, lists solely in-frame clones and lacks some. Among 150,000 to 200,000 clones listed, roughly 60% were seen once. These receptors' antigens are unknown. Study-wide results and caveats: Shortening of TCRB CDR3s, moderate but significant, appeared in all four CD4+ subsets of Type 1 diabetes patients.

The specimen sequenced was naive CD4+ T cells from blood. These receptors all stem from a man aged 25-45 years with type 1 diabetes.

The chain joins TRBV4-2 to TRBJ2-7, with D maybe TRBD1 (6 bases). This CDR3 spans 12 amino acids. The V end lost 4 bases, the J end lost 5 bases, and 9 bases lay between the germline ends. Germline-derived CDR1 and CDR2 are LGHNA and YNFKEQ. The CDR3 sequence is CASSRTEDEQYF. For the CDR3, the DNA is TGTGCCAGCAGCCGGACAGAGGACGAGCAGTACTTC.

This clone was found once. The chain recombines TRBV5-1 with TRBJ2-5, with no clear D. There are 14 residues in the CDR3. Germline values: CDR1 SGHRS, CDR2 YFSETQ. V dropped 0 bases and J dropped 2 bases, with 8 bases sitting between them. In DNA form, the CDR3 reads TGCGCCAGCAGCTTGGACCTACTACAAGAGACCCAGTACTTC. Protein: CASSLDLLQETQYF.

This clone has just a few counts. The CDR3 spells CASSPRGGANSPLHF. The CDR3 DNA is TGTGCCAGCAGCCCACGTGGGGGGGCTAATTCACCCCTCCACTTT. This sequence joins TRBV7-8 and TRBJ1-6; weak D call: TRBD1 (6 bases). CDR3 size: 15 residues. V was trimmed by 5 bases and J by 6 bases, leaving 14 bases between them. Germline CDR1 and CDR2: SGHVS and FQNEAQ. The entire variable domain, with the rest obtained from reference TRBV7-8 and TRBJ1-6, is as follows: GAGVSQSPRYKVAKRGQDVALRCDPISGHVSLFWYQQALGQGPEFLTYFQNEAQLDKSGLPSDRFFAERPEGSVSTLKIQRTQQEDSAVYLCASSPRGGANSPLHFGNGTRLTVT.

This sequence joins TRBV4-1 and TRBJ2-7; D not certain. Germline V lookup: CDR1 MGHRA, CDR2 YSYEKL. This CDR3 is built from 15 residues. Trimming cost V 0 bases and J 1 base, with 10 bases left between them. The CDR3 region is CASSQDTDGSYEQYF. The CDR3 coding sequence is TGCGCCAGCAGCCAAGATACGGACGGGTCCTACGAGCAGTACTTC.

V is TRBV7-2 and J is TRBJ2-3; no clear D. The CDR3 consists of 11 residues. Per germline, CDR1 SGHTA and CDR2 FQGNSA. The V end lost 2 bases, the J end lost 5 bases, and 2 bases lay between the germline ends. CDR3 nucleotide sequence: TGTGCCAGCAGCTTAATAGATACGCAGTATTTT. Its translation: CASSLIDTQYF.

This chain joins TRBV10-3 and TRBJ2-5, with TRBD2 as a possible D gene (5 bases). Germline CDR1 ENHRY, CDR2 SYGVKD. CDR3 length: 14 amino acids. V lost 3 bases and J 5 bases, leaving 13 bases between the germline ends. CDR3 sequence (DNA): TGTGCCATCAGTGATCTAGCAGGCATCGAGACCCAGTACTTC. Translation gives CAISDLAGIETQYF.

The chain links TRBV2 to TRBJ1-2, with D unclear. The CDR3 spans 12 residues. The germline gives CDR1 SNHLY, CDR2 FYNNEI. V was clipped by 5 bases and J by 8 bases, with 12 bases between them. CDR3 bases: TGTGCCAGCAGTCGACATTCGGAAGGCTACACCTTC. Its translation is CASSRHSEGYTF.

V usage is TRBV5-1 and J usage is TRBJ2-6; 13 bases agree with TRBD2. CDR1 SGHRS and CDR2 YFSETQ come from the germline V gene. V was clipped by 1 base and J by 3 bases; unmatched bases: 7. This CDR3 is built from 19 residues. CDR3 in amino acids: CASSLHPGLAGNGANVLTF. Here the CDR3 DNA reads TGCGCCAGCAGCTTGCACCCGGGACTAGCGGGGAATGGGGCCAACGTCCTGACTTTC.

J is TRBJ2-3 and V is TRBV30, with 15 bases identical to TRBD2. Trimming cost V 4 bases and J 3 bases; bases outside gene matches: 5. The CDR3 is 16 amino acids. Germline-derived CDR1 and CDR2 are GTSNPN and SVGIG (reference sequence). The CDR3 reads CAWTPGLAGGTDTQYF. CDR3 nucleotides: TGTGCCTGGACCCCGGGACTAGCGGGGGGTACAGATACGCAGTATTTT.

The chain is built from TRBV5-1 and TRBJ1-6, with 9 bases matching TRBD1. The CDR3 spans 14 residues. Per germline, CDR1 SGHRS and CDR2 YFSETQ. Unmatched junction bases numbered 6, after V lost 6 bases and J lost 8 bases. The DNA of the CDR3 is TGCGCCAGCACCTGGACAGGGGAAGATTCACCCCTCCACTTT. Protein sequence: CASTWTGEDSPLHF.

V and J are TRBV25-1 and TRBJ2-4, with D perhaps being TRBD1 or TRBD2 (5 bases each). Trimming took 0 bases from V and 6 from J, leaving 9 bases between them. This CDR3 has 14 residues. Per the germline V gene, CDR1 is MGHDK and CDR2 is SYGVNS. The CDR3 DNA follows: TGTGCCAGCAGTGAATACAGGGCGGGAAACATTCAGTACTTC. It yields the protein CASSEYRAGNIQYF.

The CDR3 is CASSSGLRTYNEQFF. The CDR3 DNA is TGCGCCAGCAGCTCGGGACTCCGTACCTACAATGAGCAGTTCTTC. The V call is TRBV5-1, the J call TRBJ2-1, with a weak D call TRBD2 (6 bases). This CDR3 contains 15 residues. The V end lost 3 bases, the J end lost 2 bases, and 12 bases lay between the germline ends. CDR1 and CDR2 from the germline V gene are SGHRS and YFSETQ.

This clone has just a few counts. The V gene is TRBV4-2, the J gene TRBJ2-5, with 8 bases lining up with TRBD1. Germline lookup yields CDR1 LGHNA and CDR2 YNFKEQ. This CDR3 region has 15 residues. J was trimmed by 3 bases and V by 2 bases; bases with no gene match: 5. In DNA form, the CDR3 reads TGTGCCAGCAGCCAACGTTCACAGGGGGAAGAGACCCAGTACTTC. It is translated as CASSQRSQGEETQYF.

This clone was seen a handful of times. CDR3 DNA sequence: TGTGCCAGCAGTTTAACGGGGGAGGAGACCCAGTACTTC. This translates into CASSLTGEETQYF. The J gene is TRBJ2-5, the V gene TRBV27; D may be TRBD2 (6 bases). The germline V gene has CDR1 MNHEY and CDR2 SMNVEV (reference sequence). The germline V and J ends were trimmed by 2 bases and 5 bases, with 9 bases remaining between them. This CDR3 is 13 amino acids long.